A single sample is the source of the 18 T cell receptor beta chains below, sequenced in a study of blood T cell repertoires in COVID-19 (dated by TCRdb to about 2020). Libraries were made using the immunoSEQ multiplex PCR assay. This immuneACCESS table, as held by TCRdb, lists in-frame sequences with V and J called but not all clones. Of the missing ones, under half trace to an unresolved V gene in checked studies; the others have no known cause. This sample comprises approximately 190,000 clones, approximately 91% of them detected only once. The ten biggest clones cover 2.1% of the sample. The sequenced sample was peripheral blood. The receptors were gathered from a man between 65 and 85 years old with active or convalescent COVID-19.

CDR3 sequence: CASSAQGAGQPQHF. CDR3 DNA: TGTGCCAGCTCAGCACAGGGGGCAGGGCAGCCCCAGCATTTT. The chain has TRBV18 and TRBJ1-5, with 9 nucleotides matching TRBD1. Germline CDR1 KGHSH, CDR2 LQKENI. This CDR3 contains 14 residues. V lost 5 bases to trimming and J lost 7 bases; unmatched junction nucleotides: 6.

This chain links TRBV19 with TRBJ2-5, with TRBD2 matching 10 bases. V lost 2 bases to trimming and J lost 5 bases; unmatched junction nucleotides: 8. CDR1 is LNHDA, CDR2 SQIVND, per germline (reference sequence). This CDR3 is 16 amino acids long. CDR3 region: CASSISPSGSGETQYF. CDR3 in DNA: TGTGCCAGTAGTATAAGTCCTAGCGGGAGTGGTGAGACCCAGTACTTC.

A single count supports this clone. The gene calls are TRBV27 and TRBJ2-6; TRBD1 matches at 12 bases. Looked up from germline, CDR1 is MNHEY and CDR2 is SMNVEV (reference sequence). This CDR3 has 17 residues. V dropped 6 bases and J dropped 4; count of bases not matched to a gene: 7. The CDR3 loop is CASRRDRGLTGANVLTF. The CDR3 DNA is TGTGCCAGCAGAAGGGACAGGGGGCTTACCGGGGCCAACGTCCTGACTTTC. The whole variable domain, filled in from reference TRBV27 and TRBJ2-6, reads EAQVTQNPRYLITVTGKKLTVTCSQNMNHEYMSWYRQDPGLGLRQIYYSMNVEVTDKGDVPEGYKVSRKEKRNFPLILESPSPNQTSLYFCASRRDRGLTGANVLTFGAGSRLTVL.

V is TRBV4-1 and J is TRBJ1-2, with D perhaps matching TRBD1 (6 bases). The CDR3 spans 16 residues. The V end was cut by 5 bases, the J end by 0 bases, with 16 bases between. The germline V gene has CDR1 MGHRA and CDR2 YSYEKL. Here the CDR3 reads CASSLHTGITNYGYTF. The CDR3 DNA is TGCGCCAGCAGCTTACATACAGGGATCACTAACTATGGCTACACCTTC.

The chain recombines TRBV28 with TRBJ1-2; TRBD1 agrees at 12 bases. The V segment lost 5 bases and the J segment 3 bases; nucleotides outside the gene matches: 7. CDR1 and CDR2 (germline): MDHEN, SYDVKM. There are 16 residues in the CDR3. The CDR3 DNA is TGTGCCAGCAGTCCCCTGGGACAGGGGGCGGACTATGGCTACACCTTC. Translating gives CASSPLGQGADYGYTF.

DNA for the CDR3: TGTGCCAGCAGGGACTCCTACTACGAGCAGTACTTC. Translated, it gives CASRDSYYEQYF. The genes are TRBV6-5 and TRBJ2-7; possible D gene TRBD2, 5 bases. V lost 6 bases, J lost 3 bases, and 9 bases lay in between. From germline, CDR1 is MNHEY and CDR2 SVGAGI. The CDR3 consists of 12 residues.

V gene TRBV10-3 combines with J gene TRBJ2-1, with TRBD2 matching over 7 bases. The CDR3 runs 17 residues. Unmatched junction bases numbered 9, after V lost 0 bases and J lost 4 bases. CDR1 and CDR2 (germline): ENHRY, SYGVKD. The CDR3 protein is CAISESRAREGYNEQFF. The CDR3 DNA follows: TGTGCCATCAGTGAGTCGCGTGCCAGGGAGGGATACAATGAGCAGTTCTTC.

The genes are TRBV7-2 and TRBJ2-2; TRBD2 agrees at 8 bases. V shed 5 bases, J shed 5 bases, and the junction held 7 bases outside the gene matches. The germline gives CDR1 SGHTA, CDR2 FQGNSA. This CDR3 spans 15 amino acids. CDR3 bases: TGTGCCAGCAGCCAAAGCGGGAGTTATACCGGGGAGCTGTTTTTT. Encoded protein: CASSQSGSYTGELFF.

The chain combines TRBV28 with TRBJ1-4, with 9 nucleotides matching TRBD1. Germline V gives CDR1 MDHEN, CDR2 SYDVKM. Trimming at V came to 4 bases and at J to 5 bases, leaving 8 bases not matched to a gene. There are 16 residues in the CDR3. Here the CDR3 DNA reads TGTGCCAGCAGTTACAGATTCGGACAGGGGAATGAAAAACTGTTTTTT. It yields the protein CASSYRFGQGNEKLFF. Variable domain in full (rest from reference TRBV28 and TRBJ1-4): DVKVTQSSRYLVKRTGEKVFLECVQDMDHENMFWYRQDPGLGLRLIYFSYDVKMKEKGDIPEGYSVSREKKERFSLILESASTNQTSMYLCASSYRFGQGNEKLFFGSGTQLSVL.

CDR3 nucleotides: TGTGCCTGGGTCGGAGGGGACAGGATGACAGATACGCAGTATTTT. Protein product: CAWVGGDRMTDTQYF. The chain joins TRBV30 to TRBJ2-3; TRBD1 matches at 8 bases. The germline V gene encodes CDR1 GTSNPN and CDR2 SVGIG (reference sequence). The CDR3 length is 15 residues. J was trimmed by 3 bases and V by 5 bases; bases with no gene match: 10.

Here the CDR3 reads CASSQGLRTDTQYF. DNA for the CDR3: TGTGCCAGCAGCCAGGGACTACGCACAGATACGCAGTATTTT. The chain uses TRBV7-2 and TRBJ2-3, with 7 bases fitting TRBD2. The CDR3 is 14 residues long. Germline-derived CDR1 and CDR2 are SGHTA and FQGNSA. V was pared by 5 bases and J by 1 base, with 3 bases of the junction left unmatched.

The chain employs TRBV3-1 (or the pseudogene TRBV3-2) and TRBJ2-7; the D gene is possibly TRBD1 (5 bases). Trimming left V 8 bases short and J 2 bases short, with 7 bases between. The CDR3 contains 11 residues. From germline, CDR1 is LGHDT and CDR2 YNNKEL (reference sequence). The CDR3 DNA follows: TGTGCCAGCGGGGCAACCTACGAGCAGTACTTC. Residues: CASGATYEQYF.

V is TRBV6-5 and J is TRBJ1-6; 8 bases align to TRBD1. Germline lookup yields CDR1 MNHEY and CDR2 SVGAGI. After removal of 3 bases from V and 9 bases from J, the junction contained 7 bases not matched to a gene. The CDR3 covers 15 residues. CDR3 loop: CASSYAQGVGSPLHF. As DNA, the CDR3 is TGTGCCAGCAGTTATGCACAGGGGGTTGGTTCACCCCTCCACTTT.

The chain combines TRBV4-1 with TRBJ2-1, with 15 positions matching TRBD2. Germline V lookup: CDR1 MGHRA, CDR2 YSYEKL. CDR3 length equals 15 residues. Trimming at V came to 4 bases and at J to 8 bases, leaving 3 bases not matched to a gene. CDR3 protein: CASSPRTSGRDEQFF. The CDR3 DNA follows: TGCGCCAGCAGCCCCAGGACTAGCGGGAGGGATGAGCAGTTCTTC.

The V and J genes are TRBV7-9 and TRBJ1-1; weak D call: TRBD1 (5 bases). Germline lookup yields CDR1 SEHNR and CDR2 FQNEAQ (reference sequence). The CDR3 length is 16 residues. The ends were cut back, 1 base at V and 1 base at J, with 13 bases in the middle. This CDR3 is CASSLEGSGGNTEAFF. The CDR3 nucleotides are TGTGCCAGCAGCTTAGAAGGATCGGGGGGGAACACTGAAGCTTTCTTT.

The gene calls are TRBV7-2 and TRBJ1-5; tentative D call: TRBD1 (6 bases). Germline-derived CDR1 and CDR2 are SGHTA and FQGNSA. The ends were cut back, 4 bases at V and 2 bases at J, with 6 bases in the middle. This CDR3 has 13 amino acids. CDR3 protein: CASSWTGNQPQHF. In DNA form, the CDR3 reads TGTGCCAGCAGCTGGACAGGCAATCAGCCCCAGCATTTT.

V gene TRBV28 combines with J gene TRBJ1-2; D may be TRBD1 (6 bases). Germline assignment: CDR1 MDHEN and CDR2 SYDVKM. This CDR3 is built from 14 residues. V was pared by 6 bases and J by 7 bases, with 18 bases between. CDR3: CASSRTGGGGGYTF. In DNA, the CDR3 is TGTGCCAGCAGCCGTACCGGGGGCGGGGGTGGCTACACCTTC.

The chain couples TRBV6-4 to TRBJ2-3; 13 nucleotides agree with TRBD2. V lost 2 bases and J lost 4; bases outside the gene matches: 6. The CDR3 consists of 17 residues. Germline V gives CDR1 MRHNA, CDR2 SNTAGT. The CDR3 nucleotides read TGTGCCAGCAGTGACGGAACTACTAGCGGGGGGGCAGATACGCAGTATTTT. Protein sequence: CASSDGTTSGGADTQYF.